This T cell receptor (beta chain) was recorded in a study of cytomegalovirus exposure and HLA in healthy donors. Study results and caveats: CMV antigen specificity was confirmed in vitro for a few CMV-associated chains. Analysis was carried out at a later point, and it linked a missense DCLRE1C variant to TCR beta V- and J-gene trimming. Accounts indicate the classifier identified cytomegalovirus status with strong specificity and sensitivity. CMV serostatus alone was available as immune exposure information.

This clone has just a few counts. The antigen is undetermined. The CDR3 has 13 amino acids. Germline CDR1 reads SEHNR; CDR2 reads FQNEAQ (reference sequence). V gave up 3 bases and J gave up 2 bases, with 7 bases separating them. This PCR relied on a set of 60 Vbeta primers and 13 Jbeta primers. Only in-frame clones appear in the TCRdb table, and some are missing; sequencing was by immunoSEQ multiplex PCR. Seen here are about 110,000 clones, roughly 82% observed once, and the top ten hold approximately 2.5%. Material for sequencing was PBMCs. This receptor was identified in a man aged 30 to 45 in good health and CMV-seropositive. V and J are TRBV7-9 and TRBJ1-2; D unresolved. The CDR3 DNA reads TGTGCCAGCAGCTTTGAGGGCAACTATGGCTACACCTTC. Its translation: CASSFEGNYGYTF.